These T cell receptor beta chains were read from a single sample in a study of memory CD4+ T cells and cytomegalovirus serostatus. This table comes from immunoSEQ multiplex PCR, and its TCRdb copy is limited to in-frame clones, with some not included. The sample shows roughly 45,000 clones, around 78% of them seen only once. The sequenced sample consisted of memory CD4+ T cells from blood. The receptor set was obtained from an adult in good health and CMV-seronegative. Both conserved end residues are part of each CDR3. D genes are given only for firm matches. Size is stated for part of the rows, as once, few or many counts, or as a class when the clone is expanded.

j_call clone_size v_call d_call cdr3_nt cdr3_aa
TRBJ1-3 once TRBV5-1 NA TGCGCCAGCAGCAGCGACGGGGGTGCTGGAAACACCATATATTTT CASSSDGGAGNTIYF
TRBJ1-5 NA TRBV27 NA TGTGCCAGCAGCCTGGGATATCCACCCAATCAGCCCCAGCATTTT CASSLGYPPNQPQHF
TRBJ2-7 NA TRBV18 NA TGTGCCAGCTCCCGGGGAGGCTTTGAAGACGAGCAGTACTTC CASSRGGFEDEQYF
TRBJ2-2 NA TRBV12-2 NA TGTGCAAGTCGCTTATCAGGGGGGAATGACACCGGGGAGCTGTTTTTT CASRLSGGNDTGELFF
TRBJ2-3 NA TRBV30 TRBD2 TGTGCCTGGAGTGTAAAGACTAGCGGGTTTGTGGATACGCAGTATTTT CAWSVKTSGFVDTQYF
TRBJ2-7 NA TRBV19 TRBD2 TGTGCCAGTAGTATAGACATACTAGCGGAAAGCTCCTACGAGCAGTACTTC CASSIDILAESSYEQYF
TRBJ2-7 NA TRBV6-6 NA TGTGCCAGCAGTATCAGGACGGCCTACGAGCAGTACTTC CASSIRTAYEQYF
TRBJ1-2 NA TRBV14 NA TGTGCCAGCAGCCAAGTTAAACGGAATGGCTACACCTTC CASSQVKRNGYTF
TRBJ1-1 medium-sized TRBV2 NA TGTGCCAGTAACTGGGGGTACACTGAAGCTTTCTTT CASNWGYTEAFF
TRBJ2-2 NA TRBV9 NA TGTGCCAGCAGCGTTAACACGAACACCGGGGAGCTGTTTTTT CASSVNTNTGELFF
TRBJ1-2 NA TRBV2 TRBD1 TGTGCCAGCAGCTCGGGACAGGGGGACTATGGCTACACCTTC CASSSGQGDYGYTF
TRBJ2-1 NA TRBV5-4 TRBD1 TGTGCCAGCAGCCGGACAGGGAATGAGCAGTTCTTC CASSRTGNEQFF
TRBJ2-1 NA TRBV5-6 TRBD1 TGTGCCAGCAGCTTGGCCGACAGGGGTCGGTTCTTC CASSLADRGRFF